Here is one TCR beta chain with its context. The data belong to a study of early T cells in non-severe SARS-CoV-2 infection. On the study more broadly: Unsorted whole blood bulk RNA was sequenced, with unpaired chains.

The CDR3 runs 13 residues. The V and J ends lost 4 bases and 7 bases respectively, with 11 bases between them. Per the germline V gene, CDR1 is DFQATT and CDR2 is SNEGSKA (reference sequence). Unique molecular identifiers were added to individual cDNA molecules. Each CDR3 protein is one row after TCRdb ran MiXCR on the 5' RACE reads. The sample shows more than 60,000 distinct CDR3 sequences, about 13% of them seen only once. The sequence derives from an adult who was a healthcare worker with PCR-confirmed SARS-CoV-2 infection or an uninfected control (not recorded which). The material sequenced was whole blood. The rearrangement links TRBV20-1 to TRBJ1-6; D is undetermined. The CDR3, as DNA: TGCAGTGCTATCGCGGACCGCAATTCACCCCTCCACTTT. Translation: CSAIADRNSPLHF.